The rows below give T cell receptor beta chains drawn from one sample of a study of cytomegalovirus exposure and HLA in healthy donors. Sequencing was performed with immunoSEQ multiplex PCR; in TCRdb, only in-frame clones are kept and a portion is missing. The repertoire holds fewer than 350,000 clones, with about 90% as singletons. The specimen was PBMCs. Source of these receptors: a young woman in good health and CMV-seronegative. Each CDR3 is given with its conserved first and last residue. The order of the fields is J gene, D gene, V gene, clone size, CDR3 protein, CDR3 DNA. The D gene is left open where the match is weak. Size tells how often a clone was seen (once, few, many) or the class of an expanded clone, and some rows leave it out.

TRBJ1-1	-	TRBV20-1	-	CSASNRVEAFF	TGCAGTGCTAGTAACAGGGTCGAAGCTTTCTTT
TRBJ2-7	TRBD1	TRBV2	-	CASSPWTGHYEQYF	TGTGCCAGCAGTCCTTGGACAGGGCACTACGAGCAGTACTTC
TRBJ1-4	-	TRBV29-1	-	CSVTRDREKLFF	TGCAGCGTTACCAGGGATAGAGAAAAACTGTTTTTT
TRBJ1-2	-	TRBV9	-	CASSVASGYGYTF	TGTGCCAGCAGCGTAGCTTCAGGGTATGGCTACACCTTC
TRBJ2-5	TRBD1	TRBV30	-	CAWGSGTVQETQYF	TGTGCCTGGGGTTCCGGGACAGTGCAAGAGACCCAGTACTTC
TRBJ2-7	-	TRBV9	-	CASSAGLHYEQYF	TGTGCCAGCAGCGCGGGTCTCCACTACGAGCAGTACTTC
TRBJ2-7	TRBD2	TRBV12-5	-	CASGAAFSSGSNYEQYF	TGTGCTAGTGGTGCAGCCTTTTCTAGCGGGAGTAACTACGAGCAGTACTTC
TRBJ1-2	TRBD1	TRBV5-4	-	CASSLGDRGAYGYTF	TGTGCCAGCAGCTTGGGGGACAGGGGTGCCTATGGCTACACCTTC
TRBJ1-2	-	TRBV7-8	-	CASSLDSGNYGYTF	TGTGCCAGCAGCCTTGATTCGGGGAACTATGGCTACACCTTC
TRBJ1-6	-	TRBV5-4	-	CASSSYRAAGSPLHF	TGTGCCAGCAGCTCGTACAGGGCGGCGGGTTCACCCCTCCACTTT
TRBJ2-2	-	TRBV6-5	-	CASSSQGHPNTGELFF	TGTGCCAGCAGTTCCCAGGGCCACCCGAACACCGGGGAGCTGTTTTTT
TRBJ2-1	-	TRBV6-1	few	CASLEPSRSYNEQFF	TGTGCCAGCCTCGAACCTAGCCGCTCCTACAATGAGCAGTTCTTC
TRBJ2-2	-	TRBV6-5	once	CASSYFSPTGELFF	TGTGCCAGCAGTTACTTTTCCCCGACCGGGGAGCTGTTTTTT
TRBJ2-2	-	TRBV6-5	-	CASSLNSGELFF	TGTGCCAGCAGTTTAAACTCCGGGGAGCTGTTTTTT
TRBJ2-1	-	TRBV5-4	-	CASSAGRQEYNEQFF	TGCGCCAGCAGCGCAGGGAGGCAGGAGTACAATGAGCAGTTCTTC
TRBJ1-2	-	TRBV5-1	once	CASSLVQPIYGYTF	TGCGCCAGCAGCTTGGTACAGCCCATCTATGGCTACACCTTC
TRBJ2-5	-	TRBV18	-	CASSPLASGETQYF	TGTGCCAGCTCACCTCTAGCCTCGGGAGAGACCCAGTACTTC
TRBJ1-3	-	TRBV7-9	-	CASSLGPTASGNTIYF	TGTGCCAGCAGCTTAGGTCCTACAGCCTCTGGAAACACCATATATTTT
TRBJ2-1	TRBD2	TRBV6-5	-	CASSYYGGMGYNEQFF	TGTGCCAGCAGTTACTACGGGGGGATGGGATACAATGAGCAGTTCTTC
TRBJ2-7	-	TRBV9	-	CASSVDRSGEQYF	TGTGCCAGCAGCGTAGACAGGTCCGGCGAGCAGTACTTC
TRBJ1-2	-	TRBV19	-	CASSIEGPYGYTF	TGTGCCAGTAGTATCGAGGGTCCCTATGGCTACACCTTC
TRBJ1-3	TRBD1	TRBV12-5	once	CASGLGRTGGLVSGNTIYF	TGTGCTAGTGGTTTGGGCAGGACAGGGGGCTTAGTCTCTGGAAACACCATATATTTT
TRBJ2-1	-	TRBV5-6	-	CASSLLSSYNEQFF	TGTGCCAGCAGCTTACTGAGCTCCTACAATGAGCAGTTCTTC
TRBJ2-7	TRBD1	TRBV29-1	few	CSVRTGWYEQYF	TGCAGCGTTCGGACAGGGTGGTACGAGCAGTACTTC
TRBJ1-2	-	TRBV30	-	CAWKGPGPGEILYGYTF	TGTGCCTGGAAGGGCCCGGGTCCAGGGGAGATACTATATGGCTACACCTTC
TRBJ2-7	TRBD2	TRBV5-1	once	CASSPAGAYEQYF	TGCGCCAGCAGCCCGGCGGGGGCCTACGAGCAGTACTTC
TRBJ2-7	TRBD2	TRBV9	-	CASSREVAGGLPYEQYF	TGTGCCAGCAGTCGGGAAGTAGCGGGGGGCCTCCCCTACGAGCAGTACTTC
TRBJ2-2	TRBD2	TRBV27	few	CASRLAGELTGELFF	TGTGCCAGCAGACTAGCGGGGGAGCTCACCGGGGAGCTGTTTTTT
TRBJ1-2	TRBD1	TRBV2	-	CASSRTGYGYTF	TGTGCCAGCTCAAGGACAGGTTATGGCTACACCTTC
TRBJ2-5	-	TRBV2	-	CASWLAVETQYF	TGTGCCAGCTGGTTGGCAGTCGAGACCCAGTACTTC
TRBJ1-1	TRBD1	TRBV4-2	-	CASSRDRWDTEAFF	TGTGCCAGCAGCCGGGACAGGTGGGACACTGAAGCTTTCTTT
TRBJ2-7	TRBD1	TRBV7-2	-	CASSSGAGTGTYEQYF	TGTGCCAGCAGCTCCGGTGCCGGGACAGGGACCTACGAGCAGTACTTC
TRBJ1-6	-	TRBV6-6	once	CASSSVDSNSPLHF	TGTGCCAGCAGCTCCGTAGATTCTAATTCACCCCTCCACTTT
TRBJ1-2	-	TRBV5-5	once	CASSFSGEGYTF	TGTGCCAGCAGCTTTTCAGGGGAGGGCTACACCTTC
TRBJ2-7	-	TRBV27	once	CASSLGGGPYEQYF	TGTGCCAGCAGTTTAGGGGGGGGCCCCTACGAGCAGTACTTC
TRBJ2-3	TRBD1	TRBV23-1	-	CASRNRDRTDTQYF	TGCGCCAGCAGAAACAGGGACAGGACAGATACGCAGTATTTT
TRBJ1-1	TRBD1	TRBV15	-	CATSSPGGTNTEAFF	TGTGCCACCAGCAGCCCAGGGGGGACGAACACTGAAGCTTTCTTT
TRBJ2-1	TRBD2	TRBV13	-	CASQGGGSSYNEQFF	TGTGCCAGCCAGGGCGGGGGGAGCTCCTACAATGAGCAGTTCTTC
TRBJ1-2	-	TRBV2	-	CASIMEMGAANYGYTF	TGTGCCAGCATTATGGAAATGGGGGCTGCTAACTATGGCTACACCTTC
TRBJ2-5	-	TRBV7-9	-	CASSLKRVQETQYF	TGTGCCAGCAGCTTAAAGAGGGTTCAAGAGACCCAGTACTTC
TRBJ2-5	TRBD2	TRBV5-1	-	CASSLALAGGYQETQYF	TGCGCCAGCAGCTTGGCCCTAGCGGGGGGCTACCAAGAGACCCAGTACTTC